This T cell receptor beta chain was identified during a study of shared T cell receptors in the human thymus. The CDR3 is made up of 15 amino acids. V trimming: 5 bases; J trimming: 2 bases; junction bases outside the gene matches: 2. Germline V lookup: CDR1 SGHAT, CDR2 FQDESV (reference sequence). Sequencing used immunoSEQ multiplex PCR; TCRdb keeps in-frame clones, though not all of them. The sample has under 850,000 clones; 88% are singletons. This same sample was also part of a study on human thymus T cells. This second study says: Resections that were taken during corrective heart surgery supplied the thymus tissue. What appeared biased in thymic and blood repertoires was the usage of V and J genes.

This TCR was sampled from a boy less than two years old with a congenital heart defect. Sequenced sample: thymocytes. The V call is TRBV11-1, the J call TRBJ2-7, with 14 bases aligning to TRBD2. The chain's CDR3 is CASSPGLAGAYEQYF. In nucleotides, the CDR3 is TGTGCCAGCAGCCCGGGACTAGCGGGAGCCTACGAGCAGTACTTC.